This T cell receptor beta chain is from a study of cytomegalovirus exposure and HLA in healthy donors. CDR1 SQVTM and CDR2 ANQGSEA come from the germline V gene. CDR3 length: 12 residues. V was pared by 7 bases and J by 9 bases, with 16 bases between. The PCR contained 60 Vbeta and 13 Jbeta primers. The protocol was immunoSEQ multiplex PCR, while the TCRdb copy is restricted to in-frame clones and leaves out a portion. The sample records roughly 97,000 clones, over 75% being singletons. Sequenced input: PBMCs. This chain uses TRBV29-1 with TRBJ1-5; D may be TRBD1 (5 bases). The clonotype comes from a man between 60 and 75 years old in good health and CMV-seropositive. The CDR3 region is CSATVGVGPQHF. The CDR3 coding sequence is TGCAGCGCAACGGTAGGGGTCGGGCCCCAGCATTTT.